This passage covers 20 T cell receptor beta chains from one sample sequenced in a study of blood T cell repertoires in COVID-19. TCRdb's table, derived via immunoSEQ multiplex PCR, lists solely in-frame clones and lacks some. The sample contains hundreds of thousands of clones, roughly nine tenths of which appear only once. Sequenced material: peripheral blood. These receptors came from a man aged 18 to 30 with COVID-19, enrolled during active disease.

The V and J genes are TRBV4-2 and TRBJ2-5, with D uncertain. The CDR3 is 13 amino acids. Germline-derived CDR1 and CDR2 are LGHNA and YNFKEQ. V gave up 2 bases and J gave up 1 base, with 5 bases separating them. The CDR3 DNA follows: TGTGCCAGCAGCCAAAGCTCCCAAGAGACCCAGTACTTC. Its protein product is CASSQSSQETQYF.

The gene calls are TRBV14 and TRBJ2-1; 7 positions agree with TRBD2. The CDR3 extends over 16 amino acids. V gave up 2 bases and J gave up 7 bases; unmatched junction bases: 11. The germline CDR1 and CDR2 sequences are SGHDN and FVKESK. This chain's CDR3 is CASSQSGPREVNEQFF. CDR3 coding DNA: TGTGCCAGCAGCCAATCCGGTCCCCGGGAGGTAAATGAGCAGTTCTTC.

This sequence joins TRBV19 and TRBJ1-5; 11 bases are shared with TRBD1. The germline V gene has CDR1 LNHDA and CDR2 SQIVND (reference sequence). V gave up 6 bases and J gave up 6 bases; unmatched junction bases: 10. This CDR3 spans 16 amino acids. The CDR3: CASSVGTGGVAQPQHF. DNA for the CDR3: TGTGCCAGTAGCGTGGGGACAGGGGGTGTTGCTCAGCCCCAGCATTTT.

As regards this clone: The junction shows a germline mismatch at one end, possibly a read error. This sequence joins TRBV5-1 and TRBJ1-2; D not certain. Germline assignment: CDR1 SGHRS and CDR2 YFSETQ. This CDR3 is 12 amino acids long. The CDR3 region has the DNA TGCGCCAGCAGCTCGGATTACTACGGCTACACCTTC. This codes for CASSSDYYGYTF.

This chain connects TRBV10-1 to TRBJ2-4; 9 bases are shared with TRBD1. Trimming at V came to 2 bases and at J to 4 bases, leaving 3 bases not matched to a gene. The CDR3 has 15 amino acids. The germline CDR1 and CDR2 sequences are WNHNN and SYGVQD (reference sequence). The CDR3: CASSETGTGKNIQYF. CDR3 nucleotides: TGCGCCAGCAGTGAGACCGGGACAGGGAAAAACATTCAGTACTTC.

This clone was recorded only once. This chain connects TRBV11-2 to TRBJ2-3; TRBD2 matches at 7 bases. CDR1 and CDR2 (germline): SGHAT, FQNNGV. V shed 1 base and J 0 bases; nucleotides not matched to a gene: 1. This CDR3 contains 15 residues. The CDR3 bases are TGTGCCAGCAGCTTAGTCGGGGGGAGCACAGATACGCAGTATTTT. Its protein product is CASSLVGGSTDTQYF.

This clone appeared a few times. V gene TRBV5-1 combines with J gene TRBJ2-2; 7 nucleotides line up with TRBD1. V was clipped by 4 bases and J by 0 bases; unmatched bases: 9. This CDR3 spans 17 amino acids. Germline values: CDR1 SGHRS, CDR2 YFSETQ. The CDR3 DNA reads as TGCGCCAGCAGCCCGCAGGCAGGGGGTTCGAACACCGGGGAGCTGTTTTTT. Amino acid sequence: CASSPQAGGSNTGELFF. The entire variable domain, with the rest obtained from reference TRBV5-1 and TRBJ2-2, is as follows: KAGVTQTPRYLIKTRGQQVTLSCSPISGHRSVSWYQQTPGQGLQFLFEYFSETQRNKGNFPGRFSGRQFSNSRSEMNVSTLELGDSALYLCASSPQAGGSNTGELFFGEGSRLTVL.

About this clone: Other DNA sequences in this sample translate to the same CDR3. The chain employs TRBV20-1 and TRBJ2-7, with 10 bases aligning to TRBD2. The germline V gene encodes CDR1 DFQATT and CDR2 SNEGSKA (reference sequence). This CDR3 has 14 amino acids. After removal of 3 bases from V and 2 bases from J, the junction contained 4 bases not matched to a gene. Here the CDR3 reads CSASSSGGTYEQYF. The CDR3 DNA reads TGCAGTGCTAGTTCTAGCGGGGGAACCTACGAGCAGTACTTC.

This chain links TRBV5-5 with TRBJ2-5; D ambiguous. Between the trimmed V and J ends, which lost 2 bases and 2 bases, there was a span of 7 bases. The CDR3 sequence is 13 residues long. Germline CDR1 is SGHKS and CDR2 is YYEKEE (reference sequence). The CDR3 nucleotides are TGTGCCAGCAGCTTACTGCTACAAGAGACCCAGTACTTC. The encoded protein is CASSLLLQETQYF. Full variable domain (missing parts from reference TRBV5-5 and TRBJ2-5): DAGVTQSPTHLIKTRGQQVTLRCSPISGHKSVSWYQQVLGQGPQFIFQYYEKEERGRGNFPDRFSARQFPNYSSELNVNALLLGDSALYLCASSLLLQETQYFGPGTRLLVL.

The chain carries TRBV6-1 and TRBJ1-1; no clear D gene. Germline CDR1 MNHNS, CDR2 SASEGT. V lost 2 bases, J lost 6 bases, and 16 bases lay in between. This CDR3 is built from 15 residues. CDR3 protein: CASSETPQVWPEAFF. The CDR3 DNA sequence: TGTGCCAGCAGTGAAACCCCTCAGGTTTGGCCTGAAGCTTTCTTT.

The rearrangement joins TRBV19 to TRBJ2-1; TRBD1 matches at 9 bases. The CDR3 contains 16 residues. J gave up 1 base and V 5 bases, and 6 bases lay outside the gene matches. The V gene's germline CDR1 is LNHDA and CDR2 SQIVND (reference sequence). DNA of the CDR3: TGTGCCAGTAGTTCCTCCGGGACAGGGTCCTACAATGAGCAGTTCTTC. This translates into CASSSSGTGSYNEQFF. Full variable domain (remainder filled in from reference TRBV19 and TRBJ2-1): DGGITQSPKYLFRKEGQNVTLSCEQNLNHDAMYWYRQDPGQGLRLIYYSQIVNDFQKGDIAEGYSVSREKKESFPLTVTSAQKNPTAFYLCASSSSGTGSYNEQFFGPGTRLTVL.

The chain joins TRBV2 to TRBJ2-2; tentative D call: TRBD2 (6 bases). The CDR3 loop spans 13 amino acids. CDR1 and CDR2 (germline): SNHLY, FYNNEI. V lost 6 bases and J lost 1, with 6 bases in between. Here the CDR3 DNA reads TGTGCCAGCAGGCGGGAGAACACCGGGGAGCTGTTTTTT. Residues: CASRRENTGELFF.

V is TRBV6-2 or TRBV6-3 and J is TRBJ1-2, with 9 bases fitting TRBD1. The CDR3 is made up of 19 amino acids. Germline values: CDR1 MNHEY, CDR2 SVGEGT. The ends lost 4 bases at V and 1 base at J; junction bases unmatched: 16. For the CDR3, the DNA is TGTGCCAGCAGTTTCACCGCCGGGACAGGGTCGATACATAACTATGGCTACACCTTC. It codes for CASSFTAGTGSIHNYGYTF.

This chain connects TRBV18 to TRBJ2-3; TRBD2 matches at 8 bases. The CDR3 runs to 18 residues. CDR1 KGHSH and CDR2 LQKENI come from the germline V gene. Trimming removed 0 bases from V and 4 bases from J; junction bases left unmatched: 12. For the CDR3, the DNA is TGTGCCAGCTCACCACCCCTTTGGAAGCGGGGGTTTGCAGATACGCAGTATTTT. Protein product: CASSPPLWKRGFADTQYF. The entire variable domain, with the rest obtained from reference TRBV18 and TRBJ2-3, is as follows: NAGVMQNPRHLVRRRGQEARLRCSPMKGHSHVYWYRQLPEEGLKFMVYLQKENIIDESGMPKERFSAEFPKEGPSILRIQQVVRGDSAAYFCASSPPLWKRGFADTQYFGPGTRLTVL.

J is TRBJ1-5 and V is TRBV4-2, with a possible D match to TRBD1 (5 bases). Germline V gene lookup returns CDR1 LGHNA and CDR2 YNFKEQ. The CDR3 length is 13 residues. The V gene lost 3 bases and the J gene lost 6 bases, with 9 bases spanning the gap. This CDR3 is CASSQGGGQPQHF. The CDR3 DNA follows: TGTGCCAGCAGCCAGGGGGGGGGTCAGCCCCAGCATTTT.

The CDR3 region has the DNA TGTGCCAGCAACCGGGGACAGGGATCAACTGAAGCTTTCTTT. Translation gives CASNRGQGSTEAFF. The rearrangement joins TRBV9 to TRBJ1-1; 9 bases match TRBD1. The CDR3 totals 14 residues. CDR1 and CDR2 from the germline V gene are SGDLS and YYNGEE. Trimming at V came to 6 bases and at J to 5 bases, leaving 8 bases not matched to a gene.

The chain joins TRBV19 to TRBJ1-5, with D possibly TRBD1 on 6 matching bases. This CDR3 is built from 14 residues. CDR1 and CDR2 (germline): LNHDA, SQIVND (reference sequence). V shed 3 bases and J shed 5 bases, with 11 bases lying between them. CDR3 loop: CASSMGAADQPQHF. CDR3 nucleotides: TGTGCCAGTAGTATGGGGGCAGCCGATCAGCCCCAGCATTTT.

The chain uses TRBV9 and TRBJ2-1, with 14 positions matching TRBD2. Germline values: CDR1 SGDLS, CDR2 YYNGEE. The CDR3 is made up of 18 amino acids. Trimming at V came to 4 bases and at J to 3 bases, leaving 9 bases not matched to a gene. In DNA, the CDR3 is TGTGCCAGCAGCTCAGGGACTAGCGGGAGAAGTTTCTACAATGAGCAGTTCTTC. This codes for CASSSGTSGRSFYNEQFF.

The V gene is TRBV10-3, the J gene TRBJ2-3; 8 nucleotides match TRBD2. V lost 0 bases, J lost 5 bases, and 10 bases stayed unmatched. This CDR3 region has 17 residues. Looked up from germline, CDR1 is ENHRY and CDR2 is SYGVKD. The DNA of the CDR3 is TGTGCCATCAGTGAGTCGATGCCAGCGGGAGCGCAAGATACGCAGTATTTT. Its protein is CAISESMPAGAQDTQYF.

The chain carries TRBV12-5 and TRBJ2-3, with TRBD1 matching over 11 bases. The CDR3 loop spans 15 amino acids. CDR1 and CDR2 from the germline V gene are LGHNT and FRNRAP. V dropped 6 bases and J dropped 5; count of bases not matched to a gene: 7. CDR3 residues: CASGQDRGRGDTQYF. In DNA form, the CDR3 reads TGTGCTAGTGGCCAGGACAGGGGGCGTGGAGATACGCAGTATTTT.